This passage covers 13 T cell receptor beta chains from one sample sequenced in a study of T cell responses to AZD1222 COVID-19 vaccine. Produced via immunoSEQ multiplex PCR; TCRdb's table is partial and in-frame only. The table includes 80,000 to 95,000 clones, over 75% detected once. This specimen was peripheral blood, taken on day 0 of MenACWY control vaccination. These receptors came from an adult in good health.

The V gene is TRBV28, the J gene TRBJ2-7; D possibly corresponds to TRBD1 (5 bases). Trimming shortened V by 3 bases and J by 3 bases, and 12 bases separated the two germline ends. Germline CDR1 reads MDHEN; CDR2 reads SYDVKM. The CDR3 loop spans 14 amino acids. The CDR3 nucleotides read TGTGCCAGCAGTTTCCCCCTCGACAGCTACGAGCAGTACTTC. As protein: CASSFPLDSYEQYF.

The chain joins TRBV29-1 to TRBJ1-2; 9 bases are a match to TRBD1. V was pared by 7 bases and J by 3 bases, with 3 bases of the junction left unmatched. From germline, CDR1 is SQVTM and CDR2 ANQGSEA. This CDR3 comprises 12 residues. CDR3 in amino acids: CSERTGDYGYTF. CDR3 DNA sequence: TGCAGCGAACGGACAGGGGACTATGGCTACACCTTC.

The CDR3 protein is CASSLALSSYNEQFF. The CDR3 coding sequence is TGTGCCAGCAGCTTAGCGCTGAGCTCCTACAATGAGCAGTTCTTC. The rearrangement uses TRBV7-9 and TRBJ2-1; D gene ambiguous. The CDR3 totals 15 residues. The V gene's germline CDR1 is SEHNR and CDR2 FQNEAQ (reference sequence). V was trimmed by 0 bases and J by 0 bases, leaving 6 bases between them.

This sequence joins TRBV7-3 and TRBJ2-3; maybe TRBD2 (5 bases). The CDR3 has 16 residues. The ends were cut back, 5 bases at V and 0 bases at J, with 15 bases in the middle. Germline V gene lookup returns CDR1 SGHTA and CDR2 FQGTGA. CDR3 in amino acids: CASSLGITASTDTQYF. The CDR3, as DNA: TGTGCCAGCAGCCTCGGGATTACGGCTAGCACAGATACGCAGTATTTT.

The genes are TRBV6-1 and TRBJ1-1; possibly TRBD1 for D (5 bases). Germline assignment: CDR1 MNHNS and CDR2 SASEGT. The CDR3 is 15 amino acids. The V gene lost 0 bases and the J gene lost 2 bases, with 10 bases spanning the gap. Written as DNA, the CDR3 is TGTGCCAGCAGTGAAGCCTGGGGCTCTAACACTGAAGCTTTCTTT. This encodes CASSEAWGSNTEAFF.

The chain couples TRBV7-2 to TRBJ2-2, with D perhaps matching TRBD1 (5 bases). The CDR3 is 14 amino acids. V lost 2 bases, J lost 6 bases, and 10 bases lay in between. The germline CDR1 and CDR2 sequences are SGHTA and FQGNSA. The chain's CDR3 is CASSLQGGPGELFF. For the CDR3, the DNA is TGTGCCAGCAGCTTACAGGGTGGCCCCGGGGAGCTGTTTTTT.

This chain links TRBV7-2 with TRBJ2-1; D possibly uses TRBD1 or TRBD2 (5 bases each). The CDR3 has 13 residues. With 1 base removed from V and 10 bases from J, the gap between germline ends came to 11 bases. CDR1 is SGHTA, CDR2 FQGNSA, per germline. CDR3 protein: CASSLVTWGEQFF. The CDR3 DNA reads as TGTGCCAGCAGCTTAGTGACCTGGGGGGAGCAGTTCTTC.

This chain joins TRBV12-3 or TRBV12-4 and TRBJ2-1; no definite D call. The CDR3 has 11 amino acids. V was pared by 6 bases and J by 8 bases, with 8 bases between. CDR3 nucleotides: TGTGCCAGCAGAGAGATTTATGAGCAGTTCTTC. Its protein is CASREIYEQFF.

This clone appeared a single time. This chain links TRBV7-9 with TRBJ1-3, with a tentative D call TRBD1 (6 bases). This CDR3 is built from 15 residues. Germline assignment: CDR1 SEHNR and CDR2 FQNEAQ (reference sequence). V dropped 3 bases and J dropped 0 bases, with 9 bases sitting between them. CDR3 in amino acids: CASSFTGSSGNTIYF. The CDR3, as DNA: TGTGCCAGCAGCTTTACAGGGAGCTCTGGAAACACCATATATTTT.

The V call is TRBV28, the J call TRBJ1-1; D gene unclear. This CDR3 has 12 residues. Germline assignment: CDR1 MDHEN and CDR2 SYDVKM. V was trimmed by 9 bases and J by 1 base, leaving 9 bases between them. In DNA form, the CDR3 reads TGTGCCAGTCTCTGGGGGAACACTGAAGCTTTCTTT. It specifies CASLWGNTEAFF.

The chain combines TRBV28 with TRBJ1-2; 7 bases are shared with TRBD1. Trimming cost V 2 bases and J 4 bases; bases outside gene matches: 1. Germline assignment: CDR1 MDHEN and CDR2 SYDVKM. The CDR3 covers 13 residues. CDR3 DNA: TGTGCCAGCAGTTTAACAGGGGTCTATGGCTACACCTTC. It codes for CASSLTGVYGYTF.

This clone came up once. The J gene is TRBJ1-3, the V gene TRBV3-1 (or the pseudogene TRBV3-2); D is uncertain. The ends were cut back, 1 base at V and 4 bases at J, with 5 bases in the middle. Looked up from germline, CDR1 is LGHDT and CDR2 is YNNKEL (reference sequence). The CDR3 runs to 13 residues. In nucleotides, the CDR3 is TGTGCCAGCAGCCAAGTGGAGGGAAACACCATATATTTT. The encoded protein is CASSQVEGNTIYF.

This clone was detected only once. V usage is TRBV19 and J usage is TRBJ1-4, with no clear D. Germline values: CDR1 LNHDA, CDR2 SQIVND (reference sequence). The CDR3 sequence is 15 residues long. Trimming cost V 5 bases and J 4 bases, with 14 bases left between them. The CDR3 DNA is TGTGCCAGTAGTCCAACCCAGGCGGGTAATGAAAAACTGTTTTTT. It is translated as CASSPTQAGNEKLFF.